One T cell receptor (beta chain) is described in this entry. From germline, CDR1 is SGHDN and CDR2 FVKESK. Trimming removed 5 bases at V and 0 bases at J, with 10 bases between. This CDR3 has 15 residues. The protocol was immunoSEQ multiplex PCR, while the TCRdb copy is restricted to in-frame clones and leaves out a portion. This table holds 38,000 or so clones, more than 70% found once. The sample belongs to a study of PD-L1 blockade in urothelial cancer. The clonotype was recovered from a man between 60 and 75 years old with urothelial cancer. Material: PBMCs, obtained around atezolizumab (anti-PD-L1) treatment. This chain connects TRBV14 to TRBJ1-4; no clear D gene. In DNA, the CDR3 is TGTGCCAGCAGCGCCCGGGGAGCAACTAATGAAAAACTGTTTTTT. Its translation is CASSARGATNEKLFF.